The entry that follows covers one TCR beta chain sequence. These data originate in a study of cytomegalovirus exposure and HLA in healthy donors. The PCR made use of 60 Vbeta and 13 Jbeta primers. TCRdb keeps only in-frame clones here, not all; method: immunoSEQ multiplex PCR. In the table there are 200,000 to 250,000 clones, 65% to 85% of which are singletons. The sequencing sample was made of PBMCs. The TCR originated in a middle-aged man in good health and CMV-seronegative.

This CDR3 is CASSPVLSGETQYF. Written as DNA, the CDR3 is TGTGCCAGCAGTCCGGTCCTGTCGGGGGAGACCCAGTACTTC. The chain joins TRBV27 to TRBJ2-5, with a tentative D call TRBD2 (5 bases). Germline values: CDR1 MNHEY, CDR2 SMNVEV (reference sequence). CDR3 length: 14 amino acids. V was clipped by 5 bases and J by 5 bases, with 15 bases between them.